This passage covers 21 T cell receptor beta chains from one sample sequenced in a study of blood T cell repertoires in COVID-19. The data were produced by immunoSEQ multiplex PCR, yet TCRdb's version contains in-frame clones alone and is incomplete. The data contain 200,000 to 250,000 clones, 84% of them singletons. Sequencing was performed on peripheral blood. The origin of the receptors is a woman between 55 and 75 years old who had recovered from COVID-19.

With regard to this clone: In this CDR3 the conserved last residue, phenylalanine or tryptophan, is missing, so a read error is likely. The limits of the CDR3 on the DNA are not certain, so only TCRdb's listed CDR3 is given. The CDR3 is CASRGTGGFKL. J is TRBJ1-1 and V is TRBV28. The CDR3 has 11 residues if both end residues are counted. Per the germline V gene, CDR1 is MDHEN and CDR2 is SYDVKM.

The rearrangement links TRBV10-3 to TRBJ1-2; 8 nucleotides align to TRBD1. Germline CDR1 ENHRY, CDR2 SYGVKD. The CDR3 loop spans 13 amino acids. J lost 6 bases, V lost 3 bases, and 3 bases had no gene match. As DNA, the CDR3 is TGTGCCATCAGTGATGGACAGGGTGATGGCTACACCTTC. Protein sequence: CAISDGQGDGYTF.

The chain recombines TRBV3-1 (or the pseudogene TRBV3-2) with TRBJ1-3; maybe TRBD1 (5 bases). The CDR3 totals 15 residues. V was shortened by 6 bases and J by 0 bases, with 12 bases between the two germline ends. Germline CDR1 LGHDT, CDR2 YNNKEL (reference sequence). The CDR3 loop is CASRGTGSSGNTIYF. The CDR3 nucleotides read TGTGCCAGCAGGGGAACAGGAAGCTCTGGAAACACCATATATTTT.

The chain has TRBV15 and TRBJ2-1, with 7 bases fitting TRBD2. Germline CDR1 is LNHNV and CDR2 is YYDKDF (reference sequence). The CDR3 has 15 residues. V gave up 5 bases and J gave up 8 bases; unmatched junction bases: 12. CDR3 in DNA: TGTGCCACCAGCTTCCTCCTGACTAGCACCGATGAGCAGTTCTTC. Translating it yields CATSFLLTSTDEQFF.

The rearrangement uses TRBV5-1 and TRBJ2-1; D not resolved. The CDR3 sequence is 14 residues long. From germline, CDR1 is SGHRS and CDR2 YFSETQ. Trimming cost V 0 bases and J 7 bases, with 11 bases left between them. The CDR3 DNA is TGCGCCAGCAGCTTGGCCGTGGTGGAGAATGAGCAGTTCTTC. Translating gives CASSLAVVENEQFF.

J is TRBJ2-1 and V is TRBV5-1; D perhaps matches TRBD2 (5 bases). Between the trimmed V and J ends, which lost 4 bases and 12 bases, there was a span of 26 bases. The CDR3 spans 16 residues. CDR1 and CDR2 from the germline V gene are SGHRS and YFSETQ. The CDR3 DNA reads TGCGCCAGCAGCCCCTCAGGTCGGGCAGAGGGCGTTCGGCAGTTCTTC. This translates into CASSPSGRAEGVRQFF.

This clone was observed a handful of times. The chain is built from TRBV2 and TRBJ2-5; 8 nucleotides match TRBD1. The CDR3 has 15 amino acids. With 8 bases clipped from V and 5 bases from J, the junction kept 13 bases outside the gene matches. Germline V lookup: CDR1 SNHLY, CDR2 FYNNEI. The DNA of the CDR3 is TGTGCCAGCCGCCGGGGAGCAGGGGGCTCGGAGACCCAGTACTTC. Its protein is CASRRGAGGSETQYF.

The CDR3 sequence: CASSLEVVGGGYTF. The CDR3 DNA sequence: TGCGCCAGCAGCTTGGAGGTCGTGGGGGGTGGCTACACCTTC. V and J are TRBV5-1 and TRBJ1-2, with D possibly matching TRBD1 (5 bases). Per germline, CDR1 SGHRS and CDR2 YFSETQ. Trimming removed 0 bases from V and 7 bases from J, with 13 bases in between. The CDR3 is made up of 14 amino acids.

This clone has a count of ten or more. The chain employs TRBV4-1 and TRBJ2-2, with 8 positions matching TRBD1. Germline V lookup: CDR1 MGHRA, CDR2 YSYEKL. The CDR3 has 13 residues. V lost 0 bases and J lost 11; bases outside the gene matches: 2. The CDR3 here is CASSQDGQGELFF. The CDR3 DNA sequence: TGCGCCAGCAGCCAAGACGGACAGGGCGAGCTGTTTTTT.

The CDR3 region is CASSLTTGSYEQYF. DNA of the CDR3: TGTGCCAGCAGCTTAACGACAGGGAGCTACGAGCAGTACTTC. This chain joins TRBV13 and TRBJ2-7; 7 bases agree with TRBD1. Germline lookup yields CDR1 PRHDT and CDR2 FYEKMQ (reference sequence). The ends lost 2 bases at V and 3 bases at J; junction bases unmatched: 4. CDR3 size: 14 residues. The variable domain in full, with the rest retrieved from reference TRBV13 and TRBJ2-7, is AAGVIQSPRHLIKEKRETATLKCYPIPRHDTVYWYQQGPGQDPQFLISFYEKMQSDKGSIPDRFSAQQFSDYHSELNMSSLELGDSALYFCASSLTTGSYEQYFGPGTRLTVT.

This clone was counted once. This chain connects TRBV9 to TRBJ2-5; tentative D call: TRBD2 (5 bases). CDR1 is SGDLS, CDR2 YYNGEE, per germline. This CDR3 region has 16 residues. Trimming cost V 0 bases and J 4 bases, with 16 bases left between them. CDR3 coding DNA: TGTGCCAGCAGCGTAGGCCCTGCACGCCGGGGAGAGACCCAGTACTTC. The encoded protein is CASSVGPARRGETQYF.

As to this clone: Its ends do not fully match the called genes, so a read error is possible. The rearrangement joins TRBV7-7 to TRBJ2-1; D is uncertain. This CDR3 comprises 15 residues. Germline CDR1 and CDR2: SSHAT and FNYEAQ (reference sequence). CDR3 in DNA: TGTGCTAGCAGCTCGGGTCGCAGCTCCTACAATGAGCAGTTCTTC. Protein product: CASSSGRSSYNEQFF.

The chain recombines TRBV11-3 with TRBJ1-5; D remains ambiguous. Germline lookup yields CDR1 SGHNT and CDR2 YENEEA. This CDR3 is built from 17 residues. V was cut by 0 bases and J by 2 bases, with 14 bases left in between. As DNA, the CDR3 is TGTGCCAGCAGCTTAGATGCGGCCCGGCGGGGCAATCAGCCCCAGCATTTT. Its protein product is CASSLDAARRGNQPQHF. Together with reference TRBV11-3 and TRBJ1-5, the CDR3 gives the full variable domain: EAGVVQSPRYKIIEKKQPVAFWCNPISGHNTLYWYLQNLGQGPELLIRYENEEAVDDSQLPKDRFSAERLKGVDSTLKIQPAELGDSAVYLCASSLDAARRGNQPQHFGDGTRLSIL.

This clone was observed a handful of times. The chain carries TRBV7-9 and TRBJ1-3; maybe TRBD1 (5 bases). V lost 5 bases, J lost 3 bases, and 17 bases lay in between. CDR3 size: 16 residues. Germline CDR1 reads SEHNR; CDR2 reads FQNEAQ (reference sequence). The CDR3 sequence is CASSQTGRGSGNTIYF. As DNA, the CDR3 is TGTGCCAGCAGCCAGACCGGGAGGGGTAGTGGAAACACCATATATTTT.

This chain uses TRBV19 with TRBJ1-2; D remains ambiguous. Germline V gene data show CDR1 as LNHDA and CDR2 as SQIVND (reference sequence). V lost 4 bases to trimming and J lost 0 bases, with 12 bases between them. CDR3 length: 15 amino acids. CDR3 coding DNA: TGTGCCAGTAGTAGGGAGGACGGTTCTAACTATGGCTACACCTTC. This encodes CASSREDGSNYGYTF.

The rearrangement links TRBV7-2 to TRBJ2-5; 15 bases map to TRBD2. Unmatched junction bases numbered 8, after V lost 5 bases and J lost 4 bases. Germline V gives CDR1 SGHTA, CDR2 FQGNSA. This CDR3 spans 17 amino acids. For the CDR3, the DNA is TGTGCCAGCAGCACGGGACTAGCGGGGGGTTTTTTAGAGACCCAGTACTTC. Protein: CASSTGLAGGFLETQYF.

To note about this clone: One end of the junction does not line up with germline, which may come from a read error. The chain employs TRBV7-7 and TRBJ2-1, with 12 bases lining up with TRBD2. Germline V gene data show CDR1 as SSHAT and CDR2 as FNYEAQ (reference sequence). The CDR3 totals 16 residues. CDR3 sequence: CASSLDLAGGLDEQFF. CDR3 in DNA: TGTGCTAGCAGCTTAGATCTAGCGGGGGGGCTGGATGAGCAGTTCTTC.

This chain connects TRBV7-9 to TRBJ1-2; 10 nucleotides align to TRBD1. V lost 3 bases to trimming and J lost 6 bases; unmatched junction nucleotides: 7. The CDR3 runs 15 residues. Looked up from germline, CDR1 is SEHNR and CDR2 is FQNEAQ (reference sequence). The CDR3: CASSFMGQGPNGYTF. The DNA for the CDR3 is TGTGCCAGCAGCTTTATGGGACAGGGGCCGAATGGCTACACCTTC.

V and J are TRBV27 and TRBJ1-3; D not resolved. Germline lookup yields CDR1 MNHEY and CDR2 SMNVEV (reference sequence). The CDR3 has 14 amino acids. The ends were cut back, 4 bases at V and 0 bases at J, with 7 bases in the middle. The CDR3 protein is CASSSRSSGNTIYF. The CDR3 DNA is TGTGCCAGCAGTTCGAGGAGCTCTGGAAACACCATATATTTT.

The CDR3 is CASRDRGGEKLFF. The CDR3 DNA is TGCGCCAGCAGGGACAGGGGGGGTGAAAAACTGTTTTTT. The V call is TRBV5-1, the J call TRBJ1-4; 10 bases agree with TRBD1. The CDR3 is 13 residues long. The trim removed 5 bases at V and 7 bases at J, leaving 2 bases unmatched. The germline gives CDR1 SGHRS, CDR2 YFSETQ. The full variable domain, with the rest looked up from reference TRBV5-1 and TRBJ1-4, is KAGVTQTPRYLIKTRGQQVTLSCSPISGHRSVSWYQQTPGQGLQFLFEYFSETQRNKGNFPGRFSGRQFSNSRSEMNVSTLELGDSALYLCASRDRGGEKLFFGSGTQLSVL.

This clone was found once. The chain joins TRBV4-3 to TRBJ2-3; 14 positions match TRBD2. V trimming: 4 bases; J trimming: 3 bases; junction bases outside the gene matches: 0. There are 15 residues in the CDR3. CDR1 and CDR2 (germline): LGHNA, YSLEER. The DNA of the CDR3 is TGCGCCAGCAGCCGGACTAGCGGGGGGACAGATACGCAGTATTTT. Translated: CASSRTSGGTDTQYF.